Following are 18 T cell receptor beta chains from one sample sequenced in a study of identical twins. TCRdb processed the 5' RACE reads anew with MiXCR; each CDR3 protein has one entry. Of around 100,000 distinct CDR3 sequences in the sample, under 7% were seen once. Material for sequencing was memory T cells sorted from blood. The origin of the receptors is a woman in her fifties or sixties in good health.

This clonotype was picked up many times. This rearrangement joins TRBV12-3 or TRBV12-4 to TRBJ1-2, with D unclear. V lost 1 base and J 7 bases, leaving 10 bases between the germline ends. This CDR3 is built from 13 residues. The CDR3: CASSLVRVGGYTF. In nucleotides, the CDR3 is TGTGCCAGCAGTTTAGTCCGAGTCGGTGGCTACACCTTC.

This clonotype was seen repeatedly, ten times or more. V is TRBV16 and J is TRBJ1-3, with unresolved D. This CDR3 is built from 13 residues. The germline gives CDR1 KGHSY, CDR2 FQNENV. Trimming cost V 0 bases and J 4 bases, with 4 bases left between them. CDR3 protein: CASSQSSGNTIYF. CDR3 nucleotides: TGTGCCAGCAGCCAATCTTCCGGAAACACCATATATTTT.

There are many counts of this clonotype. The V call is TRBV3-1, the J call TRBJ2-3; 8 bases are a match to TRBD2. The CDR3 is 15 amino acids. Germline CDR1 is LGHDT and CDR2 is YNNKEL (reference sequence). J lost 6 bases, V lost 1 base, and 6 bases had no gene match. The CDR3 DNA sequence: TGTGCCAGCAGCCAAGCCCGCGGGAGGACGGATACGCAGTATTTT. Protein: CASSQARGRTDTQYF.

This clonotype appeared many times. This chain links TRBV12-3 or TRBV12-4 with TRBJ1-5, with no clear D. This CDR3 spans 14 amino acids. V lost 5 bases, J lost 7 bases, and 15 bases lay in between. Here the CDR3 reads CASSPLGFIQPQHF. The DNA for the CDR3 is TGTGCCAGCAGTCCTTTAGGGTTCATCCAGCCCCAGCATTTT.

This clonotype was recorded a few times. The genes are TRBV5-4 and TRBJ1-2, with 9 positions matching TRBD1. The CDR3 runs 14 residues. V dropped 1 base and J dropped 4; count of bases not matched to a gene: 2. The V gene's germline CDR1 is SGHNT and CDR2 YYREEE (reference sequence). Here the CDR3 DNA reads TGTGCCAGCAGCTTGCGGGACAGGGCCTATGGCTACACCTTC. Translated: CASSLRDRAYGYTF.

In this sample, this clonotype turned up many times. The chain is built from TRBV30 and TRBJ1-2; no reliable D call. Trimming removed 1 base from V and 1 base from J, with 4 bases in between. Germline CDR1 GTSNPN, CDR2 SVGIG (reference sequence). This CDR3 contains 12 residues. The CDR3 DNA follows: TGTGCCTGGAGTGGCAATAACTATGGCTACACCTTC. The encoded protein is CAWSGNNYGYTF.

This clonotype has only a few counts. The chain combines TRBV7-2 with TRBJ2-3, with 8 bases fitting TRBD2. CDR1 and CDR2 (germline): SGHTA, FQGNSA. V dropped 5 bases and J dropped 4; count of bases not matched to a gene: 5. The CDR3 is made up of 14 amino acids. The CDR3 region is CASSHSGGADTQYF. CDR3 nucleotide sequence: TGTGCCAGCAGCCACTCGGGGGGGGCAGATACGCAGTATTTT.

The CDR3 DNA reads TGTGCCAGCAGCCAAGATTTCGGGGACCCGAACACCGGGGAGCTGTTTTTT. Translation: CASSQDFGDPNTGELFF. The chain couples TRBV3-1 to TRBJ2-2; tentatively, D is TRBD1 or TRBD2 (5 bases each). Germline CDR1 reads LGHDT; CDR2 reads YNNKEL (reference sequence). CDR3 size: 17 residues. V lost 0 bases, J lost 0 bases, and 11 bases lay in between.

The chain couples TRBV7-2 to TRBJ2-3, with 13 positions matching TRBD2. The CDR3 sequence is 14 residues long. The trim removed 5 bases at V and 5 bases at J, leaving 1 base unmatched. Germline V gene sequence: CDR1 SGHTA, CDR2 FQGNSA. CDR3: CASSGTSGIDTQYF. CDR3 nucleotide sequence: TGTGCCAGCAGCGGGACTAGCGGGATAGATACGCAGTATTTT.

This clonotype was counted at least ten times. The V gene is TRBV3-1, the J gene TRBJ1-2; D gene ambiguous. Trimming pared 4 bases from V and 7 bases from J, leaving 13 bases between. Germline V gene lookup returns CDR1 LGHDT and CDR2 YNNKEL (reference sequence). The CDR3 extends over 13 amino acids. In DNA form, the CDR3 reads TGTGCCAGCAGCCCCCGTGAAGGGCGTGGCTACACCTTC. It codes for CASSPREGRGYTF. Supplemented by reference TRBV3-1 and TRBJ1-2, the full variable domain reads DTAVSQTPKYLVTQMGNDKSIKCEQNLGHDTMYWYKQDSKKFLKIMFSYNNKELIINETVPNRFSPKSPDKAHLNLHINSLELGDSAVYFCASSPREGRGYTFGSGTRLTVV.

This clonotype appeared many times. The chain carries TRBV12-3 or TRBV12-4 and TRBJ2-3; 11 bases are a match to TRBD2. This CDR3 contains 13 residues. The J segment lost 4 bases and the V segment lost 9 bases, leaving 3 bases of the junction unmatched. CDR3 loop: CASASGRPDTQYF. The CDR3 DNA reads TGTGCCAGTGCTAGCGGGAGGCCAGATACGCAGTATTTT.

This clonotype has ten or more counts. The V gene is TRBV2, the J gene TRBJ1-5; unclear D gene. The CDR3 is 13 amino acids. The V end lost 1 base, the J end lost 6 bases, and 7 bases lay between the germline ends. The germline V gene encodes CDR1 SNHLY and CDR2 FYNNEI. DNA of the CDR3: TGTGCCAGCAGTGAAGGACTCGGTCAGCCCCAGCATTTT. Its translation is CASSEGLGQPQHF.

This clonotype came up many times. CDR3 loop: CASSLVNSGNEKLFF. CDR3 DNA: TGTGCCAGCAGCTTGGTGAACTCGGGTAATGAAAAACTGTTTTTT. The V and J genes are TRBV5-5 and TRBJ1-4; D ambiguous. The germline gives CDR1 SGHKS, CDR2 YYEKEE (reference sequence). The germline V and J ends were trimmed by 0 bases and 4 bases, with 10 bases remaining between them. The CDR3 consists of 15 residues.

This clonotype has a count of ten or more. This chain uses TRBV18 with TRBJ1-5; no clear D. The CDR3 is made up of 15 amino acids. Germline values: CDR1 KGHSH, CDR2 LQKENI. V was pared by 1 base and J by 3 bases, with 10 bases between. The CDR3 DNA is TGTGCCAGCTCACCACGCGCGGGGAACAATCAGCCCCAGCATTTT. Protein product: CASSPRAGNNQPQHF.

This clonotype was picked up a small number of times. The genes are TRBV24-1 and TRBJ2-3; the D call may be TRBD1 or TRBD2 (5 bases each). This CDR3 region has 15 residues. CDR1 is KGHDR, CDR2 SFDVKD, per germline. V lost 4 bases, J lost 0 bases, and 10 bases lay in between. The CDR3: CATSEGTTSTDTQYF. CDR3 nucleotides: TGTGCCACCAGTGAAGGGACCACTAGCACAGATACGCAGTATTTT.

The rearrangement uses TRBV6-1 and TRBJ2-1, with a tentative D call TRBD1 (5 bases). The V and J ends lost 7 bases and 10 bases respectively, with 23 bases between them. CDR1 is MNHNS and CDR2 is SASEGT in the germline V gene. The CDR3 totals 15 residues. The CDR3 sequence is CASITKAAGQGEQFF. The CDR3, as DNA: TGTGCCAGCATAACGAAGGCGGCAGGGCAAGGCGAGCAGTTCTTC.

This clonotype was detected many times. The gene calls are TRBV3-1 and TRBJ2-3; tentatively, D is TRBD2 (5 bases). Deletions cut 1 base from V and 2 bases from J, with 7 bases between. The germline gives CDR1 LGHDT, CDR2 YNNKEL (reference sequence). The CDR3 is made up of 14 amino acids. Written as DNA, the CDR3 is TGTGCCAGCAGCCAAGGAGGGCCCACAGATACGCAGTATTTT. Translated: CASSQGGPTDTQYF.

This clonotype has a count of ten or more. The chain has TRBV29-1 and TRBJ2-7; D is uncertain. Trimming left V 5 bases short and J 4 bases short, with 9 bases between. CDR3 length: 11 residues. CDR1 and CDR2 (germline): SQVTM, ANQGSEA. The CDR3 sequence: CSVLTKYEQYF. CDR3 DNA: TGCAGCGTTCTTACTAAGTACGAGCAGTACTTC.